This TCR beta chain came from a study of T cells in Graves' hyperthyroidism and ophthalmopathy. Clinical Activity Scores of at least 3, NOSPECS grades of at least 4 and durations under 3 months characterized ophthalmopathy patients. Lactation, pregnancy, other autoimmune disease or uncontrolled infection led to exclusion of patients. Study-level findings and limits: Within blood appeared most thyroid clonotypes that had expanded above 0.001.

This CDR3 is built from 15 residues. Trimming cost V 3 bases and J 4 bases, with 16 bases left between them. RNA transcripts provided the source from which TCR beta CDR3 regions were amplified. A first-round RT-PCR of the TCR CDR3 used the HTBI primer set. MiXCR, run by TCRdb on the multiplex PCR reads, gives a single entry per CDR3 protein. The repertoire has some 360,000 distinct CDR3 sequences, 15% to 20% of them found once; the top ten carry less than 20%. This clonotype was counted ten times or more. Its target is unknown. The TCR was taken from a woman in her thirties or forties with Graves' ophthalmopathy. Sequenced material: blood. The chain combines TRBV12-3 or TRBV12-4 with TRBJ2-7; the D gene is possibly TRBD1 (6 bases). The DNA for the CDR3 is TGTGCCAGCAGTTTGTCAGTCAGGGGCCCTTACGAGCAGTACTTC. Translating it yields CASSLSVRGPYEQYF.